The 31 T cell receptor beta chains in this list originate from one sample, sequenced in a study of blood T cell repertoires in COVID-19. Clones were read by immunoSEQ multiplex PCR, and TCRdb kept only the in-frame ones, dropping some. The sample holds about 350,000 clones; roughly 89% are singletons and the top ten take more than 7.5%. Sequencing was done on a sample of peripheral blood. All receptors derive from a man aged 25 to 40 with COVID-19, enrolled during active disease.

This rearrangement joins TRBV5-1 to TRBJ1-2, with 10 nucleotides matching TRBD1. The ends lost 3 bases at V and 4 bases at J; junction bases unmatched: 6. Per germline, CDR1 SGHRS and CDR2 YFSETQ. This CDR3 is built from 15 residues. DNA of the CDR3: TGCGCCAGCAGCTCCAGGGACAGGGGAGCCTATGGCTACACCTTC. It yields the protein CASSSRDRGAYGYTF.

The J gene is TRBJ2-3, the V gene TRBV5-1, with 10 positions matching TRBD2. CDR1 and CDR2 from the germline V gene are SGHRS and YFSETQ. The CDR3 is made up of 14 amino acids. The ends lost 3 bases at V and 5 bases at J; junction bases unmatched: 3. The CDR3 region is CASSWTSGGDTQYF. CDR3 DNA: TGCGCCAGCAGCTGGACTAGCGGAGGAGATACGCAGTATTTT.

The gene calls are TRBV7-9 and TRBJ2-1; TRBD2 agrees at 11 bases. J gave up 4 bases and V 5 bases, and 4 bases lay outside the gene matches. This CDR3 comprises 15 residues. Germline loops: CDR1 SEHNR, CDR2 FQNEAQ (reference sequence). In nucleotides, the CDR3 is TGTGCCAGCAGCAGACTAGCGGGGATTTACAATGAGCAGTTCTTC. It translates to CASSRLAGIYNEQFF.

The chain links TRBV19 to TRBJ1-2; a weak D match, TRBD1 (6 bases). Trimming removed 4 bases from V and 8 bases from J, with 14 bases in between. CDR3 size: 13 residues. Germline CDR1 reads LNHDA; CDR2 reads SQIVND (reference sequence). Written as DNA, the CDR3 is TGTGCCAGTAGTACTACAGGGACGTGGGGCTACACCTTC. This encodes CASSTTGTWGYTF.

The chain is built from TRBV6-6 and TRBJ2-1, with 7 nucleotides matching TRBD2. The CDR3 has 12 amino acids. Germline V gives CDR1 MNHNY, CDR2 SVGAGI (reference sequence). V gave up 10 bases and J gave up 7 bases; unmatched junction bases: 7. Here the CDR3 reads CAISWGGNEQFF. In nucleotides, the CDR3 is TGTGCCATTAGTTGGGGGGGGAATGAGCAGTTCTTC.

The CDR3: CASSWGPGDIQYF. Written as DNA, the CDR3 is TGTGCCAGCAGTTGGGGCCCCGGAGACATTCAGTACTTC. The chain links TRBV6-5 to TRBJ2-4; D may be TRBD1 (5 bases). Trimming took 4 bases from V and 8 from J, leaving 12 bases between them. The CDR3 totals 13 residues. Germline CDR1 is MNHEY and CDR2 is SVGAGI.

The genes are TRBV11-2 and TRBJ2-2; 7 bases are shared with TRBD1. Trimming at V came to 4 bases and at J to 6 bases, leaving 2 bases not matched to a gene. CDR1 is SGHAT, CDR2 FQNNGV, per germline. This CDR3 has 13 residues. This CDR3 is CASSSTGSGELFF. In DNA form, the CDR3 reads TGTGCCAGCAGCTCGACAGGGTCCGGGGAGCTGTTTTTT.

This chain joins TRBV6-5 and TRBJ1-5; D might be TRBD1 (5 bases). Germline V gene data show CDR1 as MNHEY and CDR2 as SVGAGI. V lost 0 bases, J lost 6 bases, and 9 bases lay in between. The CDR3 extends over 14 amino acids. The CDR3 nucleotides read TGTGCCAGCAGTTACTCGGCAGGGATTCAGCCCCAGCATTTT. This sequence encodes CASSYSAGIQPQHF.

V and J are TRBV19 and TRBJ2-7; 7 bases map to TRBD1. Germline V gives CDR1 LNHDA, CDR2 SQIVND (reference sequence). The CDR3 consists of 15 residues. V was clipped by 5 bases and J by 0 bases; unmatched bases: 7. The CDR3: CASSQTGPPSYEQYF. CDR3 in DNA: TGTGCCAGTAGTCAGACAGGGCCCCCCTCCTACGAGCAGTACTTC.

The CDR3 loop is CASSLVRSGANVLTF. CDR3 DNA: TGCGCCAGCAGCTTGGTTCGCTCTGGGGCCAACGTCCTGACTTTC. The chain joins TRBV5-1 to TRBJ2-6; D gene uncertain. Trimming pared 0 bases from V and 0 bases from J, leaving 4 bases between. The CDR3 spans 15 residues. CDR1 and CDR2 (germline): SGHRS, YFSETQ.

The CDR3 coding sequence is TGTGCCAGCAGCCCGATAACAGGGGCCTCATCGAACACCGGGGAGCTGTTTTTT. Translated: CASSPITGASSNTGELFF. The chain carries TRBV7-2 and TRBJ2-2; TRBD1 matches 7 bases. Germline V gene sequence: CDR1 SGHTA, CDR2 FQGNSA. CDR3 length: 18 residues. J lost 0 bases, V lost 5 bases, and 12 bases had no gene match. The variable domain in full, completed from reference TRBV7-2 and TRBJ2-2, reads GAGVSQSPSNKVTEKGKDVELRCDPISGHTALYWYRQSLGQGLEFLIYFQGNSAPDKSGLPSDRFSAERTGGSVSTLTIQRTQQEDSAVYLCASSPITGASSNTGELFFGEGSRLTVL.

This chain links TRBV7-2 with TRBJ2-5; 8 positions match TRBD2. After removal of 5 bases from V and 4 bases from J, the junction contained 9 bases not matched to a gene. The germline V gene has CDR1 SGHTA and CDR2 FQGNSA. This CDR3 comprises 15 residues. The CDR3 DNA follows: TGTGCCAGCAGCCCTCGGGGGGGATCTGGAGAGACCCAGTACTTC. Its translation is CASSPRGGSGETQYF.

The chain recombines TRBV4-3 with TRBJ2-1, with 10 bases lining up with TRBD2. The junction had 12 bases not matched to a gene; V was cut back by 0 bases and J by 4 bases. This CDR3 is built from 19 residues. CDR1 is LGHNA, CDR2 YSLEER, per germline. Here the CDR3 reads CASSQDLPSGSFKYNEQFF. The DNA for the CDR3 is TGCGCCAGCAGCCAAGATCTTCCTAGCGGGAGTTTTAAGTACAATGAGCAGTTCTTC.

The chain uses TRBV18 and TRBJ1-3; unclear D gene. This CDR3 has 15 amino acids. Trimming took off 2 bases at V and 4 bases at J, with 12 bases between the two ends. Germline V gene lookup returns CDR1 KGHSH and CDR2 LQKENI. CDR3 loop: CASSPSVGGGNTIYF. The CDR3 DNA reads TGTGCCAGCTCACCATCGGTCGGCGGAGGAAACACCATATATTTT.

The table lists this clone with a count of one. V usage is TRBV7-8 and J usage is TRBJ2-1; no definite D call. CDR3 size: 16 residues. From germline, CDR1 is SGHVS and CDR2 FQNEAQ. V gave up 4 bases and J gave up 4 bases, with 17 bases separating them. This chain's CDR3 is CASSSRIVSGYNEQFF. The DNA for the CDR3 is TGTGCCAGCAGCTCTAGGATCGTAAGTGGTTACAATGAGCAGTTCTTC.

This clone was seen more than once but under ten times. The chain joins TRBV11-2 to TRBJ2-7, with a tentative D call TRBD1 (6 bases). Trimming stripped 5 bases from V and 3 bases from J, with 17 bases between. The CDR3 sequence is 15 residues long. Germline CDR1 is SGHAT and CDR2 is FQNNGV. The CDR3 sequence: CASSPNDRMNYEQYF. The CDR3 bases are TGTGCCAGCAGCCCCAATGACAGGATGAACTACGAGCAGTACTTC. The variable domain in full, completed from reference TRBV11-2 and TRBJ2-7, reads EAGVAQSPRYKIIEKRQSVAFWCNPISGHATLYWYQQILGQGPKLLIQFQNNGVVDDSQLPKDRFSAERLKGVDSTLKIQPAKLEDSAVYLCASSPNDRMNYEQYFGPGTRLTVT.

This chain links TRBV11-2 with TRBJ2-2; maybe TRBD2 (6 bases). V lost 8 bases, J lost 3 bases, and 13 bases lay in between. The V gene's germline CDR1 is SGHAT and CDR2 FQNNGV. The CDR3 totals 14 residues. This CDR3 is CASALALHTGELFF. CDR3 DNA: TGTGCCAGCGCCCTAGCGTTACACACCGGGGAGCTGTTTTTT.

This chain joins TRBV11-2 and TRBJ2-7; tentative D call: TRBD2 (6 bases). This CDR3 has 16 amino acids. The germline V gene encodes CDR1 SGHAT and CDR2 FQNNGV. Trimming took 5 bases from V and 2 from J, leaving 19 bases between them. For the CDR3, the DNA is TGTGCCAGCAGCGTCCGACTGAGCGAGCGGGCCTACGAGCAGTACTTC. Protein sequence: CASSVRLSERAYEQYF.

The chain combines TRBV6-5 with TRBJ1-2, with D perhaps matching TRBD1 (6 bases). The CDR3 loop spans 15 amino acids. Per germline, CDR1 MNHEY and CDR2 SVGAGI. V was clipped by 7 bases and J by 7 bases, with 22 bases between them. CDR3 sequence reads: CASNPTGPGIGGYTF. The CDR3 coding sequence is TGTGCCAGCAACCCTACAGGGCCCGGGATTGGTGGCTACACCTTC.

The chain uses TRBV29-1 and TRBJ2-7; 7 nucleotides agree with TRBD1. CDR1 SQVTM and CDR2 ANQGSEA come from the germline V gene. V was pared by 7 bases and J by 8 bases, with 11 bases of the junction left unmatched. The CDR3 is made up of 12 amino acids. CDR3 nucleotides: TGCAGCGGAGTAACAGGGGCCGCCAAGCAGTACTTC. Its translation: CSGVTGAAKQYF.

The chain combines TRBV12-3 or TRBV12-4 with TRBJ1-1, with D hard to call. This CDR3 is 13 amino acids long. V gave up 3 bases and J gave up 11 bases, with 16 bases separating them. CDR3 sequence (DNA): TGTGCCAGCAGTTTTGAATCCTTTCCTAGGGCTTTCTTT. Amino acids: CASSFESFPRAFF.

The chain combines TRBV7-9 with TRBJ2-5; 14 bases agree with TRBD2. Looked up from germline, CDR1 is SEHNR and CDR2 is FQNEAQ (reference sequence). Trimming removed 2 bases from V and 5 bases from J; junction bases left unmatched: 10. The CDR3 contains 18 residues. The CDR3 coding sequence is TGTGCCAGCAGCTTAAGGACTAGCGGGGGGACTCTAGGGGAGACCCAGTACTTC. Protein: CASSLRTSGGTLGETQYF.

CDR3 loop: CASSRWDRGASSYNEQFF. CDR3 sequence (DNA): TGTGCCAGCAGTAGGTGGGACAGGGGAGCGAGCTCCTACAATGAGCAGTTCTTC. V is TRBV27 and J is TRBJ2-1, with 10 bases identical to TRBD1. Trimming cost V 5 bases and J 0 bases; bases outside gene matches: 10. Germline values: CDR1 MNHEY, CDR2 SMNVEV (reference sequence). CDR3 size: 18 residues.

The chain couples TRBV7-3 to TRBJ2-2, with D perhaps matching TRBD2 (6 bases). Germline CDR1 is SGHTA and CDR2 is FQGTGA. The CDR3 loop spans 18 amino acids. V lost 0 bases and J 6 bases, leaving 20 bases between the germline ends. Here the CDR3 DNA reads TGTGCCAGCAGCTTAACGTTGATGACTAGAGCCAGTTCCGGGGAGCTGTTTTTT. It specifies CASSLTLMTRASSGELFF.

The chain couples TRBV4-2 to TRBJ2-1, with TRBD2 as a possible D gene (5 bases). Deletions cut 3 bases from V and 5 bases from J, with 17 bases between. CDR1 and CDR2 (germline): LGHNA, YNFKEQ. This CDR3 comprises 16 residues. CDR3 protein: CASSQEDSQTHNEQFF. The CDR3 DNA is TGTGCCAGCAGCCAGGAGGACTCCCAAACCCACAATGAGCAGTTCTTC.

The gene calls are TRBV19 and TRBJ1-1; D ambiguous. Trimming removed 8 bases from V and 0 bases from J, with 16 bases in between. This CDR3 region has 15 residues. Germline V gene data show CDR1 as LNHDA and CDR2 as SQIVND (reference sequence). CDR3 DNA: TGTGCCAGTGAGACCGGACGGAGGTTGAACACTGAAGCTTTCTTT. This gives the protein CASETGRRLNTEAFF.

V and J are TRBV2 and TRBJ2-5, with D maybe TRBD2 (6 bases). The CDR3 totals 17 residues. Germline CDR1 SNHLY, CDR2 FYNNEI. Trimming removed 6 bases at V and 0 bases at J, with 20 bases between. CDR3 protein: CASSGEMLAEYQETQYF. The CDR3 nucleotides read TGTGCCAGCAGCGGCGAAATGTTAGCGGAGTACCAAGAGACCCAGTACTTC.

Here the CDR3 reads CASKSLRTVQETQYF. The CDR3, as DNA: TGTGCCAGCAAGAGCCTACGGACAGTCCAAGAGACCCAGTACTTC. The chain recombines TRBV2 with TRBJ2-5, with TRBD1 as a possible D gene (6 bases). The germline gives CDR1 SNHLY, CDR2 FYNNEI. This CDR3 is 15 amino acids long. With 7 bases removed from V and 1 base from J, the gap between germline ends came to 16 bases.

The chain employs TRBV9 and TRBJ2-3; 10 nucleotides agree with TRBD2. This CDR3 comprises 17 residues. Per germline, CDR1 SGDLS and CDR2 YYNGEE. After removal of 0 bases from V and 6 bases from J, the junction contained 10 bases not matched to a gene. The CDR3 loop reads CASSVGASSGSGDTQYF. CDR3 nucleotides: TGTGCCAGCAGCGTAGGGGCCTCTAGCGGGAGTGGGGATACGCAGTATTTT.

This clone came up a few times. The CDR3 sequence: CASSPLGDRVTDQPQHF. The CDR3 DNA is TGCGCCAGCAGCCCCCTCGGGGACAGGGTGACGGATCAGCCCCAGCATTTT. This rearrangement joins TRBV5-1 to TRBJ1-5, with TRBD1 matching 9 bases. Germline CDR1 is SGHRS and CDR2 is YFSETQ. The CDR3 has 17 residues. Germline trimming cut 4 bases from V and 5 bases from J; bases unmatched to any gene: 13.

Only one count was recorded for this clone. J is TRBJ1-1 and V is TRBV6-5, with D possibly TRBD1 on 6 matching bases. The CDR3 has 15 amino acids. V gave up 0 bases and J gave up 5 bases, with 13 bases separating them. Per the germline V gene, CDR1 is MNHEY and CDR2 is SVGAGI. This CDR3 is CASSYSWGLGTEAFF. DNA for the CDR3: TGTGCCAGCAGTTACTCGTGGGGGCTGGGAACTGAAGCTTTCTTT.